This record looks at one T cell receptor beta chain sequence and its context. Its antigen remains unknown. This specimen comes from a study of blood T cells in healthy people across ages. Germline loops: CDR1 LGHNA, CDR2 YNFKEQ. V dropped 5 bases and J dropped 8 bases, with 19 bases sitting between them. The CDR3 spans 15 residues. With a J-beta primer mix and a sample-barcoded 5' primer, a second PCR ran roughly 6 to 11 cycles. Each CDR3 protein gets one entry after TCRdb re-called the 5' RACE reads with MiXCR. The table records hundreds of thousands of distinct CDR3 sequences, 50% to 65% of them present only once. Notes on the study in general: Nothing was known about donor CMV status, and this possibly confounded expanded clonotype changes.

The specimen sequenced was blood. V gene TRBV4-2 combines with J gene TRBJ2-1; D ambiguous. This receptor was obtained from a man older than 75 in good health. The CDR3 region is CASSLAGIGVDEQFF. The DNA for the CDR3 is TGTGCCAGCAGCTTGGCCGGAATCGGAGTCGATGAGCAGTTCTTC.